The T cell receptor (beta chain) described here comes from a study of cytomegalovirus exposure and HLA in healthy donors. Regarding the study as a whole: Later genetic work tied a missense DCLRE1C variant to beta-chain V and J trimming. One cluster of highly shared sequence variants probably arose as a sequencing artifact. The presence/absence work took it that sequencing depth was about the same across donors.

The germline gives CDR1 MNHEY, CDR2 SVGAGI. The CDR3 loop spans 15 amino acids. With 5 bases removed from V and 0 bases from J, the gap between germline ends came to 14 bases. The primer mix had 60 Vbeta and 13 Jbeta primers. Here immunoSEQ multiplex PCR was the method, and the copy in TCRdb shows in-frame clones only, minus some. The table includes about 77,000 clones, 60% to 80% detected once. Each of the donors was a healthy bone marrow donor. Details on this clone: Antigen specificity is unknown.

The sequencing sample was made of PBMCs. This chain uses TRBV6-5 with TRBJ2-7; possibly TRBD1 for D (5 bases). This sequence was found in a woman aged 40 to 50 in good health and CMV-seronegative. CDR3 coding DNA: TGTGCCAGCAGTCCCCCAGGGCCGGCCTCCTACGAGCAGTACTTC. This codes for CASSPPGPASYEQYF.